The 29 T cell receptor beta chains presented below share a single source sample, sequenced in a study of T-cell reconstitution after alpha-beta-depleted transplantation in children. Preparation of the TCRbeta library used unique molecular identifiers. In TCRdb, the PCR reads were re-called with MiXCR into one record per CDR3 protein. The sample consists of hundreds of thousands of distinct CDR3 sequences, 11% of them appearing once. The source was PBMCs, collected before TCRalphabeta/CD19-depleted stem cell transplant. The receptors were sampled from a child under two years old with acute myeloid leukemia, due to receive a stem cell transplant.

The chain recombines TRBV7-8 with TRBJ1-4, with D tentatively TRBD1 (6 bases). V was clipped by 4 bases and J by 6 bases, with 18 bases between them. This CDR3 is built from 16 residues. Germline values: CDR1 SGHVS, CDR2 FQNEAQ. The chain's CDR3 is CASSSGRAGVHEKLFF. CDR3 in DNA: TGTGCCAGCAGCTCGGGGCGGGCAGGGGTGCATGAAAAACTGTTTTTT.

This clonotype was recorded at least ten times. The chain uses TRBV29-1 and TRBJ1-1; tentative D call: TRBD1 (5 bases). CDR1 and CDR2 (germline): SQVTM, ANQGSEA. This CDR3 is built from 10 residues. Deletions cut 4 bases from V and 8 bases from J, with 8 bases between. The CDR3: CSVGGREAFF. The DNA of the CDR3 is TGCAGCGTTGGGGGGAGGGAAGCTTTCTTT.

This clonotype came up many times. The chain combines TRBV27 with TRBJ2-7; tentatively, D is TRBD2 (5 bases). V gave up 3 bases and J gave up 3 bases, with 9 bases separating them. The CDR3 runs 13 residues. The germline V gene encodes CDR1 MNHEY and CDR2 SMNVEV (reference sequence). The CDR3 spells CASSFPGFYEQYF. CDR3 sequence (DNA): TGTGCCAGCAGTTTTCCGGGGTTCTACGAGCAGTACTTC.

This clonotype was observed many times. The chain carries TRBV12-3 or TRBV12-4 and TRBJ1-1; D gene uncertain. CDR3 length equals 12 residues. V was cut by 6 bases and J by 6 bases, with 11 bases left in between. DNA of the CDR3: TGTGCCAGCAGACCCCAGAGGGCTGAAGCTTTCTTT. Its protein is CASRPQRAEAFF.

This clonotype was seen at least ten times. This chain links TRBV29-1 with TRBJ2-7; TRBD1 is a possible D gene (6 bases). The CDR3 has 12 amino acids. Germline lookup yields CDR1 SQVTM and CDR2 ANQGSEA. Deletions cut 7 bases from V and 1 base from J, with 11 bases between. CDR3 region: CSATGDSYEQYF. In nucleotides, the CDR3 is TGCAGCGCGACAGGCGATTCCTACGAGCAGTACTTC.

This clonotype occurred many times. The CDR3 loop is CASSFSTGFSGNTIYF. DNA of the CDR3: TGTGCCAGCAGTTTCTCGACGGGTTTCTCTGGAAACACCATATATTTT. The V gene is TRBV28, the J gene TRBJ1-3; D is ambiguous. From germline, CDR1 is MDHEN and CDR2 SYDVKM. Trimming took 3 bases from V and 0 from J, leaving 12 bases between them. The CDR3 is made up of 16 amino acids.

The sample holds many counts of this clonotype. The rearrangement links TRBV28 to TRBJ2-2, with 11 nucleotides matching TRBD1. CDR1 and CDR2 (germline): MDHEN, SYDVKM. Unmatched junction bases numbered 0, after V lost 5 bases and J lost 4 bases. CDR3 length: 14 residues. This chain's CDR3 is CASSGTGGTGELFF. The CDR3 DNA sequence: TGTGCCAGCAGTGGGACAGGGGGCACCGGGGAGCTGTTTTTT.

By sample fraction, this clonotype is medium-sized (0.01 to 0.1%). The chain employs TRBV29-1 and TRBJ1-1; TRBD1 matches at 7 bases. The CDR3 extends over 14 amino acids. With 7 bases clipped from V and 0 bases from J, the junction kept 8 bases outside the gene matches. Germline assignment: CDR1 SQVTM and CDR2 ANQGSEA. The CDR3 sequence is CSAWDRLMNTEAFF. The CDR3, as DNA: TGCAGCGCATGGGACAGACTCATGAACACTGAAGCTTTCTTT.

The rearrangement links TRBV29-1 to TRBJ1-2; a possible D gene is TRBD1 (5 bases). The CDR3 runs 13 residues. V was pared by 5 bases and J by 7 bases, with 17 bases between. Germline V gene lookup returns CDR1 SQVTM and CDR2 ANQGSEA. The DNA for the CDR3 is TGCAGCGTTTCGGGACCCGAAACCTCTGGCTACACCTTC. Protein product: CSVSGPETSGYTF.

This clonotype appeared a single time. The chain uses TRBV29-1 and TRBJ2-1; no clear D. Germline-derived CDR1 and CDR2 are SQVTM and ANQGSEA. Trimming removed 5 bases from V and 12 bases from J, with 17 bases in between. The CDR3 extends over 12 amino acids. CDR3: CSVRVGPSAQFF. In nucleotides, the CDR3 is TGCAGCGTTAGGGTGGGTCCGAGTGCGCAGTTCTTC.

The table lists this clonotype with many counts. This chain links TRBV7-2 with TRBJ2-2; D is possibly TRBD2 (5 bases). In germline, CDR1 is SGHTA, CDR2 FQGNSA. Trimming cost V 5 bases and J 5 bases, with 12 bases left between them. This CDR3 spans 14 amino acids. The CDR3 nucleotides read TGTGCCAGCAGCCGTACGGGGATGACCGGGGAGCTGTTTTTT. Translated, it gives CASSRTGMTGELFF.

This clonotype was observed at least ten times. J is TRBJ1-4 and V is TRBV15; D gene unclear. The V end lost 0 bases, the J end lost 7 bases, and 9 bases lay between the germline ends. CDR3 length equals 14 residues. Germline V gene lookup returns CDR1 LNHNV and CDR2 YYDKDF (reference sequence). CDR3 in DNA: TGTGCCACCAGCAGAGATCGTGGGGTTGAAAAACTGTTTTTT. Residues: CATSRDRGVEKLFF.

This clonotype was detected ten times or more. CDR3 bases: TGCAGTGCTAGAGATAGTTTATCTGGGGCCAACGTCCTGACTTTC. It specifies CSARDSLSGANVLTF. The chain combines TRBV20-1 with TRBJ2-6; the D is unclear. Germline CDR1 is DFQATT and CDR2 is SNEGSKA (reference sequence). V was cut by 0 bases and J by 1 base, with 7 bases left in between. CDR3 size: 15 residues.

The table lists this clonotype with many counts. The rearrangement links TRBV6-2 or TRBV6-3 to TRBJ2-3; 8 nucleotides align to TRBD1. J lost 5 bases, V lost 6 bases, and 10 bases had no gene match. The CDR3 loop spans 15 amino acids. Germline V gives CDR1 MNHEY, CDR2 SVGEGT. This CDR3 reads CASRPGQVGGDTQYF. CDR3 in DNA: TGTGCCAGCAGACCGGGACAGGTCGGGGGAGATACGCAGTATTTT.

At least ten counts were recorded for this clonotype. The J gene is TRBJ1-1, the V gene TRBV7-9; D not resolved. The CDR3 sequence is 14 residues long. The germline V and J ends were trimmed by 3 bases and 8 bases, with 16 bases remaining between them. Per germline, CDR1 SEHNR and CDR2 FQNEAQ (reference sequence). In DNA form, the CDR3 reads TGTGCCAGCAGCTTCGGGGTGGGTCTGGGCGAAGCTTTCTTT. Translating gives CASSFGVGLGEAFF.

J is TRBJ2-2 and V is TRBV9; a weak D match, TRBD2 (7 bases). The germline gives CDR1 SGDLS, CDR2 YYNGEE. This CDR3 spans 16 amino acids. V dropped 1 base and J dropped 3 bases, with 13 bases sitting between them. The CDR3 loop is CASSVRGRGHTGELFF. The CDR3, as DNA: TGTGCCAGCAGCGTACGTGGGCGGGGGCACACCGGGGAGCTGTTTTTT.

The table lists this clonotype with many counts. This sequence joins TRBV11-2 and TRBJ2-7, with TRBD1 identical over 8 bases. This CDR3 comprises 15 residues. Germline loops: CDR1 SGHAT, CDR2 FQNNGV. Trimming took 6 bases from V and 2 from J; bases not matched to a gene: 9. The CDR3 region is CASSAGTGGPYEQYF. The CDR3 DNA sequence: TGTGCCAGCAGTGCCGGGACAGGAGGTCCCTACGAGCAGTACTTC. Based on the CDR3 plus reference TRBV11-2 and TRBJ2-7, the full variable domain is EAGVAQSPRYKIIEKRQSVAFWCNPISGHATLYWYQQILGQGPKLLIQFQNNGVVDDSQLPKDRFSAERLKGVDSTLKIQPAKLEDSAVYLCASSAGTGGPYEQYFGPGTRLTVT.

On this clonotype: The junction shows a germline mismatch at one end, possibly a read error. The rearrangement links TRBV7-2 to TRBJ1-2; D call uncertain. The V gene's germline CDR1 is SGHTA and CDR2 FQGNSA. CDR3 size: 13 residues. The CDR3 nucleotides read TGTGCCAGCAGGTCCTTGCTGATTTATGGCTACACTTTC. Translated, it gives CASRSLLIYGYTF.

V and J are TRBV25-1 and TRBJ2-7, with D possibly being TRBD2 (6 bases). The CDR3 loop spans 13 amino acids. Between the trimmed V and J ends, which lost 1 base and 4 bases, there was a span of 8 bases. Germline CDR1 MGHDK, CDR2 SYGVNS. Written as DNA, the CDR3 is TGTGCCAGCAGTGAATTGGGGGGTTACGAGCAGTACTTC. Its protein product is CASSELGGYEQYF.

In its sample, this clonotype was seen many times. The chain links TRBV20-1 to TRBJ1-4; 11 nucleotides agree with TRBD1. The CDR3 contains 14 residues. V lost 0 bases and J lost 7; bases outside the gene matches: 1. Germline V CDR1 and CDR2: DFQATT, SNEGSKA (reference sequence). The CDR3 DNA reads TGCAGTGCTAGAGATGGGACAGGGGGTGAAAAACTGTTTTTT. Translated, it gives CSARDGTGGEKLFF.

This clonotype was detected many times. This rearrangement joins TRBV27 to TRBJ2-1, with D possibly being TRBD1 or TRBD2 (5 bases each). Germline CDR1 is MNHEY and CDR2 is SMNVEV (reference sequence). CDR3 length: 12 residues. Trimming shortened V by 3 bases and J by 5 bases, and 5 bases separated the two germline ends. The CDR3 reads CASSLGHNEQFF. The CDR3 bases are TGTGCCAGCAGTTTGGGACACAATGAGCAGTTCTTC.

This clonotype was recorded at least ten times. As DNA, the CDR3 is TGTGCCAGCAGCTTAGGAGCGGACCCCCAATTGACCCAGTACTTC. Its protein is CASSLGADPQLTQYF. The chain couples TRBV7-2 to TRBJ2-5; the D gene is possibly TRBD2 (5 bases). CDR1 is SGHTA and CDR2 is FQGNSA in the germline V gene. This CDR3 spans 15 amino acids. V was pared by 1 base and J by 7 bases, with 16 bases between.

This clonotype occurred a few times. Here the CDR3 reads CASSSQRDQPQHF. Here the CDR3 DNA reads TGTGCCAGCAGCTCCCAGAGGGATCAGCCCCAGCATTTT. The chain links TRBV7-9 to TRBJ1-5, with no clear D. Germline lookup yields CDR1 SEHNR and CDR2 FQNEAQ (reference sequence). This CDR3 comprises 13 residues. Trimming took off 4 bases at V and 5 bases at J, with 9 bases between the two ends.

This clonotype was detected ten times or more. V gene TRBV10-3 combines with J gene TRBJ2-3; D is undetermined. With 6 bases removed from V and 0 bases from J, the gap between germline ends came to 4 bases. Germline CDR1 is ENHRY and CDR2 is SYGVKD. This CDR3 contains 12 residues. Here the CDR3 DNA reads TGTGCCATCAGCGGCAGCACAGATACGCAGTATTTT. Amino acid sequence: CAISGSTDTQYF.

The chain uses TRBV25-1 and TRBJ1-4; perhaps TRBD1 as D (5 bases). This CDR3 is built from 15 residues. V dropped 4 bases and J dropped 7 bases, with 16 bases sitting between them. In germline, CDR1 is MGHDK, CDR2 SYGVNS. CDR3: CASSASFLGGEKLFF. The CDR3, as DNA: TGTGCCAGCAGTGCCTCTTTTCTTGGGGGTGAAAAACTGTTTTTT.

The sample holds one count of this clonotype. With a much larger clone just one base away, this may be a read error. V usage is TRBV6-5 and J usage is TRBJ1-4; a weak D match, TRBD1 (5 bases). Trimming pared 2 bases from V and 7 bases from J, leaving 11 bases between. This CDR3 has 14 amino acids. Germline CDR1 MNHEY, CDR2 SVGAGI. The DNA for the CDR3 is TGTGCCAGCAGTTACAAGGGGATGAGTGAAAAACTGTTTTTT. Protein sequence: CASSYKGMSEKLFF.

This clonotype has ten or more counts. The chain is built from TRBV7-3 and TRBJ2-7, with unresolved D. V dropped 4 bases and J dropped 0 bases, with 10 bases sitting between them. Germline CDR1 is SGHTA and CDR2 is FQGTGA. This CDR3 contains 14 residues. The CDR3 coding sequence is TGTGCCAGCAGCTGGCGCGGACCCTCCTACGAGCAGTACTTC. Amino acids: CASSWRGPSYEQYF. Together with reference TRBV7-3 and TRBJ2-7, the CDR3 gives the full variable domain: GAGVSQTPSNKVTEKGKYVELRCDPISGHTALYWYRQSLGQGPEFLIYFQGTGAADDSGLPNDRFFAVRPEGSVSTLKIQRTERGDSAVYLCASSWRGPSYEQYFGPGTRLTVT.

With regard to this clonotype: This may be a read error, as it is one base from a much larger clone. The chain links TRBV4-2 to TRBJ2-1; tentatively, D is TRBD2 (5 bases). The CDR3 spans 14 residues. CDR1 and CDR2 from the germline V gene are LGHNA and YNFKEQ. CDR3 region: CASGSGSSHNEQFF. CDR3 DNA: TGTGCCAGCGGGAGCGGTTCCTCCCACAATGAGCAGTTCTTC.

This clonotype has ten or more counts. The chain links TRBV3-1 to TRBJ2-2; D unresolved. This CDR3 is built from 13 residues. CDR1 is LGHDT and CDR2 is YNNKEL in the germline V gene (reference sequence). V was pared by 4 bases and J by 0 bases, with 3 bases between. The CDR3 loop reads CASSPANTGELFF. The CDR3 DNA sequence: TGTGCCAGCAGCCCCGCGAACACCGGGGAGCTGTTTTTT.